These 9 T cell receptor beta chains share one sample of origin, sequenced in a study of CD39 and CD103 CD8 tumor-infiltrating T cells. Clones were read by immunoSEQ multiplex PCR, and TCRdb kept only the in-frame ones, dropping some. The sample consists of 6,000 to 8,500 clones, around two thirds of them appearing once. Material: CD8+ T cells sorted from blood. Subset: total memory CD8 T cells (CD45RA-CCR7+/-) from blood or uninvolved lymph node. These receptors were taken from a human donor with head and neck squamous cell carcinoma.

V usage is TRBV27 and J usage is TRBJ1-5; 8 bases match TRBD1. The CDR3 is 14 amino acids. Trimming cost V 5 bases and J 2 bases; bases outside gene matches: 2. Germline CDR1 and CDR2: MNHEY and SMNVEV (reference sequence). The DNA for the CDR3 is TGTGCCAGCAGTGACAGGGGACGCAATCAGCCCCAGCATTTT. Translating gives CASSDRGRNQPQHF.

There are a few counts of this clone. The chain joins TRBV27 to TRBJ1-2; 7 nucleotides align to TRBD1. The germline CDR1 and CDR2 sequences are MNHEY and SMNVEV (reference sequence). The CDR3 consists of 13 residues. V lost 3 bases and J lost 6; bases outside the gene matches: 4. CDR3 amino acids: CASSLRTGHGYTF. The DNA for the CDR3 is TGTGCCAGCAGTTTGCGGACAGGCCATGGCTACACCTTC.

This clone is a singleton in its sample. This chain joins TRBV28 and TRBJ1-6, with TRBD1 as a possible D gene (5 bases). This CDR3 is 14 amino acids long. The V end lost 4 bases, the J end lost 10 bases, and 14 bases lay between the germline ends. Germline V lookup: CDR1 MDHEN, CDR2 SYDVKM. The CDR3 region is CASSSPGGNSPLHF. The DNA for the CDR3 is TGTGCCAGCAGTTCCCCCGGGGGAAACTCACCCCTCCACTTT.

The rearrangement links TRBV30 to TRBJ2-7, with D possibly matching TRBD1 (6 bases). V shed 3 bases and J shed 6 bases, with 9 bases lying between them. The CDR3 is 11 amino acids. CDR1 and CDR2 (germline): GTSNPN, SVGIG (reference sequence). The CDR3 DNA reads TGTGCCTGGAGGAGGGGGTCCGAGCAGTACTTC. Protein: CAWRRGSEQYF.

The chain joins TRBV30 to TRBJ1-2, with 8 bases aligning to TRBD1. Germline CDR1 is GTSNPN and CDR2 is SVGIG (reference sequence). The V segment lost 3 bases and the J segment 5 bases; nucleotides outside the gene matches: 11. This CDR3 has 15 amino acids. CDR3 sequence (DNA): TGTGCCTGGAGCCCAGAGACAGGGGCCCAATATGGCTACACCTTC. Protein sequence: CAWSPETGAQYGYTF.

J is TRBJ2-3 and V is TRBV7-8, with a tentative D call TRBD2 (7 bases). Germline V lookup: CDR1 SGHVS, CDR2 FQNEAQ. Trimming shortened V by 1 base and J by 5 bases, and 16 bases separated the two germline ends. The CDR3 has 16 amino acids. The CDR3 nucleotides are TGTGCCAGCAGCTTAGGAGGGGGGGGGCTCGGAGATACGCAGTATTTT. This sequence encodes CASSLGGGGLGDTQYF.

This sequence joins TRBV30 and TRBJ1-1; perhaps TRBD1 as D (6 bases). The CDR3 contains 13 residues. Germline CDR1 and CDR2: GTSNPN and SVGIG (reference sequence). The V end was cut by 3 bases, the J end by 6 bases, with 14 bases between. The CDR3 sequence is CAWSIQAGAEAFF. The CDR3 DNA is TGTGCCTGGAGCATACAAGCAGGGGCTGAAGCTTTCTTT.

V is TRBV19 and J is TRBJ2-7, with 11 bases that match TRBD2. J was trimmed by 3 bases and V by 1 base; bases with no gene match: 8. The CDR3 covers 17 residues. CDR1 is LNHDA and CDR2 is SQIVND in the germline V gene (reference sequence). The CDR3 protein is CASSIGALAGVDYEQYF. For the CDR3, the DNA is TGTGCCAGTAGTATAGGGGCACTAGCGGGAGTGGACTACGAGCAGTACTTC.

The genes are TRBV5-4 and TRBJ1-2; 9 bases agree with TRBD1. The CDR3 has 15 amino acids. The germline CDR1 and CDR2 sequences are SGHNT and YYREEE (reference sequence). V was pared by 3 bases and J by 8 bases, with 11 bases of the junction left unmatched. CDR3 loop: CASSSSGTGLIGYTF. The CDR3 bases are TGTGCCAGCAGCTCCTCCGGGACAGGGCTAATAGGCTACACCTTC.